These T cell receptor beta chains were read from a single sample in a study of OX40 agonist ivuxolimab in advanced cancers. Method: immunoSEQ multiplex PCR; TCRdb's copy keeps in-frame clones and lacks some. The sample includes roughly 80,000 clones, roughly 80% of them seen just once. The sequencing used CD4+ or CD8+ T cells sorted from blood, collected in a trial of the OX40 agonist ivuxolimab. The receptors derive from an adult with an advanced solid tumor such as melanoma, head and neck, liver or kidney cancer. Each CDR3 is given with its conserved first and last residue. D genes are given only for firm matches. Expanded clones get a size class; other rows say once, few or many, or leave the size out.

TRBV7-2	TRBJ1-5	TRBD1	.	TGTGCCAGCAGCTTAGTACAGGGGAAAAATCAGCCCCAGCATTTT	CASSLVQGKNQPQHF
TRBV6-6	TRBJ1-5	.	.	TGTGCCAGCAGGGGAGGGAGAGAAAATCAGCCCCAGCATTTT	CASRGGRENQPQHF
TRBV4-1	TRBJ2-3	.	.	TGCGCCAGCAGCCAAACTAGGGAGGATACGCAGTATTTT	CASSQTREDTQYF
TRBV6-6	TRBJ1-2	.	once	TGTGCCAGCACCAACTGGGTCACAGGGCCCTATGGCTACACCTTC	CASTNWVTGPYGYTF
TRBV5-4	TRBJ1-4	.	.	TGTGCCAGCAGCTCCAACCGCGGGGGGGAAGCGGAAAAACTGTTTTTT	CASSSNRGGEAEKLFF
TRBV7-2	TRBJ2-1	TRBD1	.	TGTGCCAGCAGCTTCCCAGGGGGCAATGAGCAGTTCTTC	CASSFPGGNEQFF
TRBV5-4	TRBJ1-2	.	.	TGTGCCAGCACGACTGCCGGGACCGCCCTTGACTATGGCTACACCTTC	CASTTAGTALDYGYTF
TRBV19	TRBJ2-3	.	.	TGTGCCAGTAGCCCGATAGGGGGGGGGCATACGCAGTATTTT	CASSPIGGGHTQYF
TRBV5-1	TRBJ2-1	TRBD1	once	TGCGCCAGCAGCTCCCGGGACAGGCAAACCAATGAGCAGTTCTTC	CASSSRDRQTNEQFF
TRBV6-5	TRBJ2-3	.	.	TGTGCCAGCAGTTACTTTGGGGGGGCCGATACGCAGTATTTT	CASSYFGGADTQYF
TRBV28	TRBJ1-2	.	.	TGTGCCAGCAGTTTATTAGCCCGGAACTATGGCTACACCTTC	CASSLLARNYGYTF
TRBV18	TRBJ2-5	.	.	TGTGCCAGCTCACCTGGAGGGCAGGAGACCCAGTACTTC	CASSPGGQETQYF
TRBV30	TRBJ1-2	.	.	TGTGCCTGGAGTGTACCGGGTAACTATGGCTACACCTTC	CAWSVPGNYGYTF
TRBV30	TRBJ2-1	.	.	TGTGCCTGGAGTGAGGGGTACCAGTCCAATGAGCAGTTCTTC	CAWSEGYQSNEQFF
TRBV7-9	TRBJ2-1	.	.	TGTGCCAGCAGCCGTTCAGGGGATAGTGAGCAGTTCTTC	CASSRSGDSEQFF
TRBV7-2	TRBJ2-3	TRBD1	.	TGTGCCAGCAGCTTAGGGGGCACCGGGACAGGGGGTGCGCAGTATTTT	CASSLGGTGTGGAQYF
TRBV18	TRBJ2-3	TRBD2	.	TGTGCCAGCTCACCCCCTCAACTAGCGGGGGCTGGGAATACGCAGTATTTT	CASSPPQLAGAGNTQYF
TRBV5-1	TRBJ2-3	TRBD2	.	TGCGCCAGCAGCTTGGCCATGCTAGCGGCGGATACGCAGTATTTT	CASSLAMLAADTQYF
TRBV6-5	TRBJ2-1	.	.	TGTGCCGCGGCGGGTTACAATGAGCAGTTCTTC	CAAAGYNEQFF
TRBV25-1	TRBJ2-1	.	.	TGTGCCAGCAGTGAGGTAGGGGCAGGGGATGAGCAGTTCTTC	CASSEVGAGDEQFF
TRBV5-4	TRBJ1-6	.	many	TGTGCCAGCAGCTACCAGGGAGGGAATTCACCCCTCCACTTT	CASSYQGGNSPLHF
TRBV19	TRBJ2-3	.	.	TGTGCCAGTACCCTGGGGCAGGCTACAGATACGCAGTATTTT	CASTLGQATDTQYF
TRBV5-4	TRBJ2-7	.	.	TGTGCCAGCAGCTTGGAGGGATCCTACGAGCAGTACTTC	CASSLEGSYEQYF
TRBV5-1	TRBJ1-6	.	once	TGCGCCAGCAGAGTTCAGATCGACATGAATTCACCCCTCCACTTT	CASRVQIDMNSPLHF
TRBV11-2	TRBJ1-2	.	.	TGTGCCAGCACCAGGGATACAGGGAAGGGCTATGGCTACACCTTC	CASTRDTGKGYGYTF
TRBV9	TRBJ2-7	TRBD1	.	TGTGCCAGCAGCGTAGGGGACAGGGAGTACGAGCAGTACTTC	CASSVGDREYEQYF
TRBV7-9	TRBJ1-2	.	.	TGTGCCAGCAGCCTTGTAGGAGAGGGCTACACCTTC	CASSLVGEGYTF
TRBV5-6	TRBJ2-7	.	.	TGTGCCAGCAGCTTAGATCTTGGTCTCGGGGAGCAGTACTTC	CASSLDLGLGEQYF
TRBV10-3	TRBJ1-6	TRBD1	.	TGTGCCATCAGAGGACAGGGGGATTCACCCCTCCACTTT	CAIRGQGDSPLHF
TRBV19	TRBJ1-1	TRBD1	.	TGTGCCAGTGTCGACAGGGGGCTTGGAGCTTTCTTT	CASVDRGLGAFF
TRBV7-2	TRBJ2-2	.	.	TGTGCCAGCACCTTCACCGGGGAGCTGTTTTTT	CASTFTGELFF
TRBV5-6	TRBJ2-7	.	.	TGTGCCAGCGGGTCCTACGAGCAGTACTTC	CASGSYEQYF
TRBV9	TRBJ1-2	.	.	TGTGCCAGCAGCGTAGATCCAGGGCGCTATGGCTACACCTTC	CASSVDPGRYGYTF
TRBV2	TRBJ2-1	TRBD1	.	TGTGCCAGCAGTGAACGACAGGGGGCGAATGAGCAGTTCTTC	CASSERQGANEQFF
TRBV5-1	TRBJ1-1	.	few	TGCGCCAGCAGCTTACAGGGACCGTTGACTGAAGCTTTCTTT	CASSLQGPLTEAFF
TRBV4-2	TRBJ2-3	.	.	TGTGCCAGCAGCCAAGATTCACGATTCTTGGAGGTCGCAGATACGCAGTATTTT	CASSQDSRFLEVADTQYF
TRBV4-1	TRBJ1-1	.	.	TGCGCCAGCAGCCTCCAAGGGGGGCGGGGCGGGAACACTGAAGCTTTCTTT	CASSLQGGRGGNTEAFF
TRBV30	TRBJ1-3	.	once	TGTGCCGGCCAGGGGACTCCTGGAAACACCATATATTTT	CAGQGTPGNTIYF